The 28 T cell receptor beta chains below were found in one sample sequenced in a study of radiotherapy plus CTLA-4 blockade in lung cancer. TCRdb's table, derived via immunoSEQ multiplex PCR, lists solely in-frame clones and lacks some. The repertoire includes tens of thousands of clones, roughly 86% of them detected once, and approximately 2.2% sits in the top ten. The input for sequencing was peripheral blood, taken from a patient treated with radiotherapy plus ipilimumab. Receptors were obtained from a human donor with non-small cell lung cancer who had a partial response to radiotherapy plus ipilimumab.

This clone has just one count. The chain recombines TRBV5-1 with TRBJ2-7; unclear D gene. Trimming pared 1 base from V and 0 bases from J, leaving 5 bases between. The germline gives CDR1 SGHRS, CDR2 YFSETQ. This CDR3 is built from 13 residues. The CDR3 sequence: CASSLHSSYEQYF. The CDR3 nucleotides are TGCGCCAGCAGCTTGCACAGCTCCTACGAGCAGTACTTC.

The chain joins TRBV19 to TRBJ2-6; no reliable D call. The CDR3 extends over 18 amino acids. Trimming removed 4 bases from V and 0 bases from J, with 16 bases in between. Germline V gene data show CDR1 as LNHDA and CDR2 as SQIVND (reference sequence). In DNA, the CDR3 is TGTGCCAGTAGTAAAGCGCTAAAATCTAGCTCTGGGGCCAACGTCCTGACTTTC. Encoded protein: CASSKALKSSSGANVLTF.

This rearrangement joins TRBV9 to TRBJ2-1, with 8 bases identical to TRBD2. This CDR3 has 16 amino acids. The germline CDR1 and CDR2 sequences are SGDLS and YYNGEE. J was trimmed by 7 bases and V by 0 bases; bases with no gene match: 9. The CDR3 reads CASSVVSSGLGNEQFF. The CDR3 DNA is TGTGCCAGCAGCGTAGTGTCTAGCGGGTTGGGAAATGAGCAGTTCTTC.

In its sample, this clone was seen once. V usage is TRBV7-8 and J usage is TRBJ1-6, with TRBD1 as a possible D gene (5 bases). Germline values: CDR1 SGHVS, CDR2 FQNEAQ. Trimming cost V 2 bases and J 0 bases, with 8 bases left between them. The CDR3 runs 16 residues. The CDR3 coding sequence is TGTGCCAGCAGCTTACAGGGCCCCTCCTATAATTCACCCCTCCACTTT. Translation: CASSLQGPSYNSPLHF. The whole variable domain, remainder taken from reference TRBV7-8 and TRBJ1-6, is GAGVSQSPRYKVAKRGQDVALRCDPISGHVSLFWYQQALGQGPEFLTYFQNEAQLDKSGLPSDRFFAERPEGSVSTLKIQRTQQEDSAVYLCASSLQGPSYNSPLHFGNGTRLTVT.

The V gene is TRBV7-2, the J gene TRBJ2-3; perhaps TRBD2 as D (7 bases). The CDR3 length is 16 residues. Germline V gene sequence: CDR1 SGHTA, CDR2 FQGNSA. Trimming shortened V by 4 bases and J by 2 bases, and 16 bases separated the two germline ends. CDR3 region: CASSSHREGITDTQYF. CDR3 nucleotides: TGTGCCAGCAGCTCCCACAGGGAGGGGATCACAGATACGCAGTATTTT.

The chain carries TRBV29-1 and TRBJ2-3; tentative D call: TRBD1 (6 bases). Trimming removed 5 bases from V and 1 base from J, with 19 bases in between. The CDR3 length is 16 residues. Germline CDR1 reads SQVTM; CDR2 reads ANQGSEA. CDR3 sequence: CSVNTRQATRTDTQYF. The CDR3 DNA follows: TGCAGCGTTAATACACGACAGGCCACGCGCACAGATACGCAGTATTTT.

This clone was observed a few times. CDR3 nucleotide sequence: TGTGCCAGCAGTCAACAGGGGCCCGGGGGCACTGAAGCTTTCTTT. Protein: CASSQQGPGGTEAFF. The genes are TRBV6-1 and TRBJ1-1; 7 bases are shared with TRBD1. Looked up from germline, CDR1 is MNHNS and CDR2 is SASEGT. The CDR3 is 15 residues long. The V and J ends lost 5 bases and 4 bases, in that order; junction bases with no gene match: 10.

The chain recombines TRBV7-2 with TRBJ1-2; D remains unclear. The CDR3 has 17 amino acids. The V end was cut by 5 bases, the J end by 0 bases, with 19 bases between. The V gene's germline CDR1 is SGHTA and CDR2 FQGNSA. CDR3 in amino acids: CASSPRILSSANYGYTF. In DNA form, the CDR3 reads TGTGCCAGCAGCCCTCGAATTTTATCCTCAGCTAACTATGGCTACACCTTC.

V is TRBV10-2 and J is TRBJ2-6; D is ambiguous. The CDR3 consists of 18 residues. With 3 bases removed from V and 0 bases from J, the gap between germline ends came to 15 bases. The germline V gene encodes CDR1 WSHSY and CDR2 SAAADI. The CDR3: CASSEVYSVSSGANVLTF. In nucleotides, the CDR3 is TGCGCCAGCAGTGAAGTCTACAGTGTGAGCTCTGGGGCCAACGTCCTGACTTTC.

This clone was seen only a few times. The chain is built from TRBV4-1 and TRBJ1-5; tentative D call: TRBD1 (6 bases). From germline, CDR1 is MGHRA and CDR2 YSYEKL. Trimming took 0 bases from V and 4 from J, leaving 13 bases between them. The CDR3 spans 16 residues. This chain's CDR3 is CASSQDIGTPNQPQHF. The CDR3 coding sequence is TGCGCCAGCAGCCAAGATATCGGGACACCTAATCAGCCCCAGCATTTT.

The rearrangement uses TRBV28 and TRBJ2-7; 9 bases line up with TRBD1. From germline, CDR1 is MDHEN and CDR2 SYDVKM. The CDR3 length is 15 residues. Trimming cost V 2 bases and J 6 bases; bases outside gene matches: 8. In DNA form, the CDR3 reads TGTGCCAGCAGTTTAGGGGGACAGGGAGCTCCCGAGCAGTACGTC. Translation gives CASSLGGQGAPEQYV.

Note on this clone: Germline is not matched at one junction end, which may reflect a read error. The same CDR3 is also encoded by other DNA sequences in this sample. The chain carries TRBV28 and TRBJ2-7, with 7 bases aligning to TRBD2. Germline V gene lookup returns CDR1 MDHEN and CDR2 SYDVKM. This CDR3 contains 18 residues. The CDR3 is CASSLPLGRWGLSYEQYF. CDR3 coding DNA: TGTGCCAGCAGCTTGCCTCTCGGACGATGGGGACTATCCTACGAGCAGTACTTT.

This clone has a handful of counts. The rearrangement links TRBV6-6 to TRBJ2-7, with 10 bases that match TRBD1. CDR3 length: 14 amino acids. Germline assignment: CDR1 MNHNY and CDR2 SVGAGI (reference sequence). V trimming: 6 bases; J trimming: 4 bases; junction bases outside the gene matches: 6. The CDR3 DNA reads TGTGCCAGCAGCCCGGGACAGGGGAGGTACGAGCAGTACGTC. Protein product: CASSPGQGRYEQYV.

In its sample, this clone was seen a few times. The V and J genes are TRBV19 and TRBJ2-1, with 13 nucleotides matching TRBD2. CDR3 length: 14 residues. Trimming removed 8 bases from V and 10 bases from J; junction bases left unmatched: 8. Germline V gene sequence: CDR1 LNHDA, CDR2 SQIVND (reference sequence). In DNA form, the CDR3 reads TGTGCCAGTGCGGGACTAGCGGGATTTCGGGAGCAGTTCTTC. Residues: CASAGLAGFREQFF.

V gene TRBV4-1 combines with J gene TRBJ2-1; a possible D gene is TRBD2 (5 bases). Germline lookup yields CDR1 MGHRA and CDR2 YSYEKL. V lost 1 base and J lost 0, with 10 bases in between. CDR3 length equals 16 residues. The chain's CDR3 is CASSQARGSSYNEQFF. DNA of the CDR3: TGCGCCAGCAGCCAAGCACGAGGGAGCTCCTACAATGAGCAGTTCTTC.

This clone was recorded only once. J is TRBJ2-7 and V is TRBV6-5; 9 nucleotides agree with TRBD1. CDR1 MNHEY and CDR2 SVGAGI come from the germline V gene. The CDR3 covers 13 residues. J lost 6 bases, V lost 6 bases, and 6 bases had no gene match. The DNA for the CDR3 is TGTGCCAGCAGACAACAGGGGGCTCTCGAGCAGTACGTC. Amino acid sequence: CASRQQGALEQYV.

The chain joins TRBV4-1 to TRBJ2-7; no reliable D call. This CDR3 region has 12 residues. Trimming removed 1 base at V and 5 bases at J, with 6 bases between. Germline V gene sequence: CDR1 MGHRA, CDR2 YSYEKL. The CDR3 protein is CASSQGPNEQYF. DNA for the CDR3: TGCGCCAGCAGCCAAGGGCCAAACGAGCAGTACTTC.

The chain is built from TRBV9 and TRBJ2-1, with 10 bases fitting TRBD2. Germline lookup yields CDR1 SGDLS and CDR2 YYNGEE. J gave up 7 bases and V 0 bases, and 4 bases lay outside the gene matches. This CDR3 contains 15 residues. Written as DNA, the CDR3 is TGTGCCAGCAGCGTAGACCCAGCGGGAGGGAATGAGCAGTTCTTC. It yields the protein CASSVDPAGGNEQFF.

This chain connects TRBV5-1 to TRBJ2-1; 10 bases agree with TRBD2. Germline CDR1 reads SGHRS; CDR2 reads YFSETQ. V lost 4 bases and J lost 8; bases outside the gene matches: 12. This CDR3 has 16 residues. As DNA, the CDR3 is TGCGCCAGCAGCCTTCTAGCGGGAGTCGGGGTCCATGAGCAGTTCTTC. This sequence encodes CASSLLAGVGVHEQFF.

The genes are TRBV27 and TRBJ1-5; 10 nucleotides match TRBD1. This CDR3 comprises 15 residues. V gave up 6 bases and J gave up 6 bases; unmatched junction bases: 8. In germline, CDR1 is MNHEY, CDR2 SMNVEV (reference sequence). The CDR3: CASRGEGQGFQPQHF. CDR3 in DNA: TGTGCCAGCAGGGGGGAGGGACAGGGGTTTCAGCCCCAGCATTTT.

Regarding this clone: The same CDR3 also results from other DNA sequences found in this sample. The rearrangement links TRBV27 to TRBJ1-2; perhaps TRBD1 as D (5 bases). CDR1 is MNHEY and CDR2 is SMNVEV in the germline V gene (reference sequence). The V end was cut by 2 bases, the J end by 5 bases, with 9 bases between. The CDR3 extends over 13 amino acids. CDR3 in amino acids: CASSLGQGYGYTF. The CDR3 nucleotides read TGTGCCAGCAGTTTAGGGCAGGGTTATGGCTACACCTTC.

The chain uses TRBV6-5 and TRBJ1-4; D unresolved. This CDR3 is 14 amino acids long. Looked up from germline, CDR1 is MNHEY and CDR2 is SVGAGI. Trimming cost V 5 bases and J 3 bases, with 10 bases left between them. CDR3 sequence: CASSEGGANEKLFF. Written as DNA, the CDR3 is TGTGCCAGCAGTGAGGGAGGAGCTAATGAAAAACTGTTTTTT.

This sequence joins TRBV11-2 and TRBJ2-7; 8 nucleotides agree with TRBD2. V lost 2 bases to trimming and J lost 0 bases; unmatched junction nucleotides: 9. From germline, CDR1 is SGHAT and CDR2 FQNNGV. The CDR3 spans 17 residues. DNA for the CDR3: TGTGCCAGCAGCTTATCATATAGCGGGATGAGCTCCTACGAGCAGTACTTC. Translation: CASSLSYSGMSSYEQYF.

The chain is built from TRBV5-6 and TRBJ2-4; 9 nucleotides match TRBD1. Germline V gives CDR1 SGHDT, CDR2 YYEEEE. V lost 1 base to trimming and J lost 3 bases; unmatched junction nucleotides: 5. The CDR3 consists of 16 residues. The CDR3 DNA follows: TGTGCCAGCAGCTTGTATGTGGACAGGGGCAAAAACATTCAGTACTTC. Protein product: CASSLYVDRGKNIQYF.

This chain connects TRBV28 to TRBJ1-4; 9 positions agree with TRBD1. Per the germline V gene, CDR1 is MDHEN and CDR2 is SYDVKM. The CDR3 totals 15 residues. V shed 0 bases, J shed 7 bases, and the junction held 3 bases outside the gene matches. CDR3 amino acids: CASSLWQQGAEKLFF. The CDR3 DNA is TGTGCCAGCAGTTTATGGCAACAGGGGGCTGAAAAACTGTTTTTT.

The rearrangement links TRBV28 to TRBJ1-5; TRBD1 is a possible D gene (5 bases). This CDR3 is built from 15 residues. The germline V gene has CDR1 MDHEN and CDR2 SYDVKM. V shed 5 bases and J shed 3 bases, with 14 bases lying between them. The CDR3 region is CASSAPRGINQPQHF. In DNA form, the CDR3 reads TGTGCCAGCAGTGCCCCGCGGGGGATCAATCAGCCCCAGCATTTT.

The genes are TRBV7-9 and TRBJ2-7, with a possible D match to TRBD1 (6 bases). Trimming cost V 1 base and J 6 bases, with 10 bases left between them. Looked up from germline, CDR1 is SEHNR and CDR2 is FQNEAQ (reference sequence). This CDR3 comprises 13 residues. The CDR3, as DNA: TGTGCCAGCAGCTTAGGGACAGAAGTCGAGCAGTACGTC. This gives the protein CASSLGTEVEQYV.

The V gene is TRBV6-5, the J gene TRBJ2-7; TRBD1 aligns across 9 bases. V shed 2 bases, J shed 6 bases, and the junction held 8 bases outside the gene matches. The CDR3 loop spans 15 amino acids. CDR1 and CDR2 from the germline V gene are MNHEY and SVGAGI. The CDR3 DNA sequence: TGTGCCAGCAGTTACCAAGGACAGGGGCTCGCCGAGCAGTACTTC. Its translation: CASSYQGQGLAEQYF.